This TCR beta chain was obtained from a study of T cells after yellow fever vaccination. TCRdb re-called the 5' RACE reads with MiXCR, one entry per CDR3 protein. The table records around 350,000 distinct CDR3 sequences, more than 5.5% of them present only once. Looked up from germline, CDR1 is SQVTM and CDR2 is ANQGSEA. The V and J ends lost 3 bases and 1 base respectively, with 8 bases between them. The CDR3 runs to 13 residues. This receptor was obtained from a man aged 25 to 45 who received the YFV17D yellow fever vaccine. The source material was PBMCs, sampled 5 days after the yellow fever booster vaccination. The chain joins TRBV29-1 to TRBJ2-3; a possible D gene is TRBD2 (6 bases). The CDR3 reads CSVERDGTDTQYF. The CDR3 region has the DNA TGCAGCGTTGAGCGGGATGGCACAGATACGCAGTATTTT.